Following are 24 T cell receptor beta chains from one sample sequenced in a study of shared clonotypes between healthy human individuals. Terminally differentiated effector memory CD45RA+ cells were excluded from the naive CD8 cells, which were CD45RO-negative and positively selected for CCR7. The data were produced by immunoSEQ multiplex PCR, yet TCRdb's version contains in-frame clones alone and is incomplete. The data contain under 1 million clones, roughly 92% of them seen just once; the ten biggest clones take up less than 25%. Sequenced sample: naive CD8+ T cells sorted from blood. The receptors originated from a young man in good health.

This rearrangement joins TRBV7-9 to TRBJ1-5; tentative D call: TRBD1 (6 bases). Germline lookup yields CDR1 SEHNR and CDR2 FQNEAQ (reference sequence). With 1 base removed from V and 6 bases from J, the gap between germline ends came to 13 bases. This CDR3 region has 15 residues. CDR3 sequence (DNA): TGTGCCAGCAGCTTAGGTAGGGGGGAAGGTCAGCCCCAGCATTTT. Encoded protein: CASSLGRGEGQPQHF.

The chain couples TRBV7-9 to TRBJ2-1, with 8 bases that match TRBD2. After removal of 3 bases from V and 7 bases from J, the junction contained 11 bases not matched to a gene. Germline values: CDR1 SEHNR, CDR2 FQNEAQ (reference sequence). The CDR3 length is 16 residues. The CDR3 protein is CASSFPAGTSNNEQFF. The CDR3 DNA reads TGTGCCAGCAGCTTCCCAGCCGGGACTAGTAATAATGAGCAGTTCTTC.

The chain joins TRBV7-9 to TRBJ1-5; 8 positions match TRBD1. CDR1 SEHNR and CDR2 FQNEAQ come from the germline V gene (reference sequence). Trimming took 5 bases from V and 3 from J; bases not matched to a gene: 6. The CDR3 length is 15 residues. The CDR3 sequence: CASSAGDRNNQPQHF. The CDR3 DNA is TGTGCCAGCAGCGCGGGGGACAGGAACAATCAGCCCCAGCATTTT.

The CDR3 spells CASSLRTDPDPTNEKLFF. CDR3 bases: TGTGCCAGCAGTTTACGGACAGACCCGGACCCAACTAATGAAAAACTGTTTTTT. The chain links TRBV28 to TRBJ1-4, with D perhaps matching TRBD1 (6 bases). V lost 2 bases to trimming and J lost 0 bases, with 16 bases between them. This CDR3 comprises 18 residues. The germline V gene encodes CDR1 MDHEN and CDR2 SYDVKM.

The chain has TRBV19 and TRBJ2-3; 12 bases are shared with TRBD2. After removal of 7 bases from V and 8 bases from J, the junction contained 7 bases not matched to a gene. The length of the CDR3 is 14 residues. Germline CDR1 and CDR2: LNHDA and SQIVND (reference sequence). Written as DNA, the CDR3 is TGTGCCAGTACCCTAGCGGGAGGGCCCTCTACGCAGTATTTT. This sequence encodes CASTLAGGPSTQYF.

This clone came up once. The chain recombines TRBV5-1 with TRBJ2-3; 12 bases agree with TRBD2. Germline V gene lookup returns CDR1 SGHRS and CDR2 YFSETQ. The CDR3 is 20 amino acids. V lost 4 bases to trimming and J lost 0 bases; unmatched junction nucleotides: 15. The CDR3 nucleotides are TGCGCCAGCAGCCGCCCCGCTAGCGGGAGGGCCTATTCTAGCACAGATACGCAGTATTTT. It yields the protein CASSRPASGRAYSSTDTQYF.

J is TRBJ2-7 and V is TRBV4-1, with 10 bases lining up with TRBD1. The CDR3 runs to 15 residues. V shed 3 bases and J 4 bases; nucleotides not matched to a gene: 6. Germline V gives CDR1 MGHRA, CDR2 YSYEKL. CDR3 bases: TGCGCCAGCAGCCACGGGACAGGGGAGCGGTACGAGCAGTACTTC. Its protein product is CASSHGTGERYEQYF.

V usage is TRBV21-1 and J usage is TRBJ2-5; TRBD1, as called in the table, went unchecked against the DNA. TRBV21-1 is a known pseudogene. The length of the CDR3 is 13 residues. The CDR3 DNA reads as TGTGCCAGCAGCAACAGGGAACAAGAGACCCAGTACTTC. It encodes CASSNREQETQYF.

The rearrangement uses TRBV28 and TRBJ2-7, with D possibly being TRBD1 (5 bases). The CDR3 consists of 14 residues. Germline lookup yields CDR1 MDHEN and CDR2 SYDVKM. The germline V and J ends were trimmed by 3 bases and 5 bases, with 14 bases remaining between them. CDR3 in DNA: TGTGCCAGCAGTTTCGGTGACAGAATGGACGAGCAGTACTTC. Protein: CASSFGDRMDEQYF.

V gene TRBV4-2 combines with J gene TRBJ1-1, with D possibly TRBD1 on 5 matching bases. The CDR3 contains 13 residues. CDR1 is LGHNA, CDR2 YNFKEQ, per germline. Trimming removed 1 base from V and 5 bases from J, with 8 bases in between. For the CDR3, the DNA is TGTGCCAGCAGCCAAGGAGGACAAACTGAAGCTTTCTTT. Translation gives CASSQGGQTEAFF.

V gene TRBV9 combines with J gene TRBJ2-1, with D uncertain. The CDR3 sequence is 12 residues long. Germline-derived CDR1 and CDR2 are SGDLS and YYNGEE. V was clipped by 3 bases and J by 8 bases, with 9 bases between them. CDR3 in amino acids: CASSAGRDEQFF. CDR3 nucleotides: TGTGCCAGCAGCGCCGGAAGGGATGAGCAGTTCTTC.

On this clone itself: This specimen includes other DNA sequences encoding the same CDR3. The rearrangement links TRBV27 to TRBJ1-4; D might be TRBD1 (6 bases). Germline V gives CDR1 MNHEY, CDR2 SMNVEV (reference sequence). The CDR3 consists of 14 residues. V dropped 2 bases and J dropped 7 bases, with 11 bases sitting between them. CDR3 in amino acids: CASSLLGGGEKLFF. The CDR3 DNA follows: TGTGCCAGCAGTTTACTAGGGGGGGGTGAAAAACTGTTTTTT.

CDR3 sequence reads: CAIGGRLAGGTSTDTQYF. CDR3 nucleotide sequence: TGTGCCATTGGGGGGCGACTAGCGGGAGGGACTAGCACAGATACGCAGTATTTT. This chain joins TRBV6-4 and TRBJ2-3; TRBD2 agrees at 14 bases. V shed 10 bases and J 0 bases; nucleotides not matched to a gene: 12. The CDR3 runs 18 residues. CDR1 is MRHNA, CDR2 SNTAGT, per germline.

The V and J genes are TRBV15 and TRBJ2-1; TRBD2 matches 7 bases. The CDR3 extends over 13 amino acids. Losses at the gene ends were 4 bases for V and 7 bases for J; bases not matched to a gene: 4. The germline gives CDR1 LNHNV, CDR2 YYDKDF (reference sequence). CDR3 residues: CATSTGRWNEQFF. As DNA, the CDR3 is TGTGCCACCAGCACCGGGAGGTGGAATGAGCAGTTCTTC.

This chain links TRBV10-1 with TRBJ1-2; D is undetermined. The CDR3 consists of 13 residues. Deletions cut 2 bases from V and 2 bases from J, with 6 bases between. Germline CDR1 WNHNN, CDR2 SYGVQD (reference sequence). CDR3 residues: CASSEVENYGYTF. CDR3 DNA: TGCGCCAGCAGTGAGGTTGAAAACTATGGCTACACCTTC.

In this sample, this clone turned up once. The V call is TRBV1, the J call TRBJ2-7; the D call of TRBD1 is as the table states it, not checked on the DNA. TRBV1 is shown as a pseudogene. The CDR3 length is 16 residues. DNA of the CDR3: TGCACCAGCAGCCAAGTGCTCAGGGACAGCAACTACGAGCAGTACTTC. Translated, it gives CTSSQVLRDSNYEQYF.

The CDR3 DNA is TGTGCCAGCTCAGGACCGGGACAGGGAATAGAGTCCTACGAGCAGTACTTC. Translation gives CASSGPGQGIESYEQYF. This chain links TRBV18 with TRBJ2-7; 9 bases are shared with TRBD1. After removal of 5 bases from V and 1 base from J, the junction contained 12 bases not matched to a gene. This CDR3 spans 17 amino acids. Germline CDR1 and CDR2: KGHSH and LQKENI. Drawing the rest from reference TRBV18 and TRBJ2-7, the complete variable domain is NAGVMQNPRHLVRRRGQEARLRCSPMKGHSHVYWYRQLPEEGLKFMVYLQKENIIDESGMPKERFSAEFPKEGPSILRIQQVVRGDSAAYFCASSGPGQGIESYEQYFGPGTRLTVT.

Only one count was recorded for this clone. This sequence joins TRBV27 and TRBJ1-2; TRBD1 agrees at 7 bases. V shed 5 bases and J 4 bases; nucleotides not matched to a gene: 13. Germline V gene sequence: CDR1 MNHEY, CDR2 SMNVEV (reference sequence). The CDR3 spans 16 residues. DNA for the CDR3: TGTGCCAGCAGTATACAGGGGTCCGCGGCTGTCTATGGCTACACCTTC. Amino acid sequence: CASSIQGSAAVYGYTF.

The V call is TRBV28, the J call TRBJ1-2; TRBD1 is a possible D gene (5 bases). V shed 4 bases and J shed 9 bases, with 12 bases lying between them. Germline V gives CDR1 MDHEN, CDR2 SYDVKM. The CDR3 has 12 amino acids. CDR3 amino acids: CASSYGGVSYTF. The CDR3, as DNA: TGTGCCAGCAGTTACGGGGGGGTGAGCTACACCTTC.

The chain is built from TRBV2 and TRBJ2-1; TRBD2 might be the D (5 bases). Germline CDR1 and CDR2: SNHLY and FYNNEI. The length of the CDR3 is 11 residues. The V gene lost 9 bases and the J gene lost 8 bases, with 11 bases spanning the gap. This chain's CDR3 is CASRGSDEQFF. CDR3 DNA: TGTGCCAGTCGGGGAAGCGATGAGCAGTTCTTC.

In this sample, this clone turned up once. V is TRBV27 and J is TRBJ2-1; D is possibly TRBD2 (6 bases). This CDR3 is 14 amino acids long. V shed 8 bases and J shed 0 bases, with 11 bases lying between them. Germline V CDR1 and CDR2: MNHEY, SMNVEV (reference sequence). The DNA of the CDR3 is TGTGCCAGCCACGAAGCGGGCTCCTACAATGAGCAGTTCTTC. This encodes CASHEAGSYNEQFF.

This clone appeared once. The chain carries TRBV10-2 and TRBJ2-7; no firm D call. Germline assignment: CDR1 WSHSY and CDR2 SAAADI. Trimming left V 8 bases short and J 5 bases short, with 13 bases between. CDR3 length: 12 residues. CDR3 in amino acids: CASGVSWDEQYF. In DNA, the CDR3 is TGCGCCAGCGGGGTCAGCTGGGACGAGCAGTACTTC.

The chain's CDR3 is CASSRLAGEETQYF. In DNA form, the CDR3 reads TGTGCCAGCAGCCGACTAGCGGGAGAAGAGACCCAGTACTTC. The chain uses TRBV6-5 and TRBJ2-5, with TRBD2 identical over 12 bases. V lost 6 bases and J lost 3; bases outside the gene matches: 2. The CDR3 runs 14 residues. Germline V CDR1 and CDR2: MNHEY, SVGAGI.

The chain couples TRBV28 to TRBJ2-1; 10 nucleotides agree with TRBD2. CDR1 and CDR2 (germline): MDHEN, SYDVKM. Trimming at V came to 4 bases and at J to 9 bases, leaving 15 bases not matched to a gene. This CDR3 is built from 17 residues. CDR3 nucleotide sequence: TGTGCCAGCAGTTCAGTCGAAATACTAGCGGGATCTGTTGAGCAGTTCTTC. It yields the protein CASSSVEILAGSVEQFF.